A selection of T cell receptor beta chains follows, all from one sample in a study of vaccination effects on CD4 cells after COVID-19. TCRdb's table, derived via immunoSEQ multiplex PCR, lists solely in-frame clones and lacks some. The sample shows 71,000 or so clones, around three quarters of them seen only once. For these receptors, no antigen is known. Sequencing used CD4+ T cells from PBMCs cultured with HCoV-OC43 spike peptides, obtained before COVID-19 vaccination. These TCRs come from a human donor who received a COVID-19 vaccine. The CDR3 runs from the conserved cysteine through the conserved F or W. A D gene is named only where the DNA matches it firmly. Some rows have no size entry. The others give once, few or many, or a class for an expanded clone.

clone_size | j_call | d_call | v_call | cdr3_nt | cdr3_aa
NA | TRBJ2-2 | TRBD1 | TRBV6-5 | TGTGCCAGCAGAAGAGACAGGGGGGGGACCGGGGAGCTGTTTTTT | CASRRDRGGTGELFF
NA | TRBJ2-1 | NA | TRBV30 | TGTGCCTGGTCGAAATCCTCCGGGACGGGGAATGAGCAGTTCTTC | CAWSKSSGTGNEQFF
NA | TRBJ2-2 | NA | TRBV5-1 | TGCGCCAGCAGCTCGTGGAGCGGGGAGCTGTTTTTT | CASSSWSGELFF
NA | TRBJ2-1 | NA | TRBV3-1/TRBV3-2 | TGTGCCAGCAGCCAAGGGCCCCGGGGGAATGAGCAGTTCTTC | CASSQGPRGNEQFF
NA | TRBJ2-6 | NA | TRBV4-1 | TGCGCCAGCAGCCAAGATGGAGGGGGCAGATCTGGGGCCAACGTCCTGACTTTC | CASSQDGGGRSGANVLTF
NA | TRBJ2-1 | NA | TRBV30 | TGTGCCTGGACGGGGTTTCCCTACAATGAGCAGTTCTTC | CAWTGFPYNEQFF
few | TRBJ2-1 | NA | TRBV6-2/TRBV6-3 | TGTGCCAGCAGTTACTCGCAGGACCAGGGCAGCCCCTCCTACAATGAGCAGTTCTTC | CASSYSQDQGSPSYNEQFF
once | TRBJ2-4 | NA | TRBV29-1 | TGCAGCGTGCTCCACCCGGGCAGAAACATTCAGTACTTC | CSVLHPGRNIQYF
NA | TRBJ1-4 | NA | TRBV6-5 | TGTGCCAGCAGGCTGCGACTTGGGACTAATGAAAAACTGTTTTTT | CASRLRLGTNEKLFF
NA | TRBJ2-5 | NA | TRBV6-5 | TGTGCCAGCAGGCTGGGACGGACTCTAGAGACCCAGTACTTC | CASRLGRTLETQYF
few | TRBJ1-2 | TRBD1 | TRBV6-5 | TGTGCCAGCAGTCGAACCTTGGGACAGGGGAACGGCTACACCTTC | CASSRTLGQGNGYTF
NA | TRBJ1-5 | NA | TRBV2 | TGTGCCAGCCGGGTGTCTTTCAGCAATCAGCCCCAGCATTTT | CASRVSFSNQPQHF
once | TRBJ1-4 | NA | TRBV6-5 | TGTGCCAGCAGGGGGAGGGGGGAGGAAAAACTGTTTTTT | CASRGRGEEKLFF
once | TRBJ2-3 | NA | TRBV20-1 | TGCAGTGCTAGTCTGGCGGGGACAGATACGCAGTATTTT | CSASLAGTDTQYF
NA | TRBJ1-5 | NA | TRBV30 | TGTGCCTGGAGTGCATGGGGCCTTACTAATCAGCCCCAGCATTTT | CAWSAWGLTNQPQHF
NA | TRBJ2-5 | NA | TRBV28 | TGTGCCAGCAGTCCGAGGGGCAGCCCACAAGAGACCCAGTACTTC | CASSPRGSPQETQYF
NA | TRBJ2-6 | NA | TRBV28 | TGTGCCAGCAGGCGCGCCGGAGGCCTTGGGGCCAACGTCCTGACTTTC | CASRRAGGLGANVLTF
NA | TRBJ2-2 | NA | TRBV7-2 | TGTGCCAGCAGCCCTAACACCGGGGAGCTGTTTTTT | CASSPNTGELFF
few | TRBJ1-2 | TRBD1 | TRBV30 | TGTGCCTGGAGCGCCGGACAGGGTATTGGCTACACCTTC | CAWSAGQGIGYTF
NA | TRBJ1-5 | NA | TRBV30 | TGTGCCTGGAGTTTGGGAGGTATAAGCAATCAGCCCCAGCATTTT | CAWSLGGISNQPQHF
NA | TRBJ1-5 | NA | TRBV2 | TGTGCCAGCAGTGAAATGACAGGCAATCAGCCCCAGCATTTT | CASSEMTGNQPQHF
few | TRBJ1-1 | NA | TRBV5-1 | TGCGCCAGCAGCCCCATGCCCGGGGACACTGAAGCTTTCTTT | CASSPMPGDTEAFF